This is a list of T cell receptor beta chains from one sample in a study of T cells in Graves' hyperthyroidism and ophthalmopathy. One entry per CDR3 protein, called by TCRdb with MiXCR from the multiplex PCR reads. The sample includes under 500,000 distinct CDR3 sequences, over 12% of them seen just once. The specimen was blood. The receptors come from a man aged 50-59 years with Graves' ophthalmopathy. Both conserved end residues are part of each CDR3. Each record gives: D gene, clone size, V gene, J gene, CDR3 protein, CDR3 DNA. The D gene is left open where the match is weak. For some rows the clone size is stated as once, few or many, or as a class when expanded; others skip it.

TRBD1,many,TRBV20-1,TRBJ2-7,CSATGTGGLAGDEQYF,TGCAGTGCGACCGGGACAGGGGGCCTAGCGGGAGATGAGCAGTACTTC
TRBD2,-,TRBV27,TRBJ2-1,CASSSLTGLAGGPSYNEQFF,TGTGCCAGCAGTAGCCTTACAGGGCTAGCGGGAGGGCCCTCCTACAATGAGCAGTTCTTC
-,many,TRBV7-9,TRBJ1-1,CASSLVGGFDTEAFF,TGTGCCAGCAGCTTAGTTGGGGGGTTCGACACTGAAGCTTTCTTT
-,-,TRBV6-6,TRBJ2-2,CASSYQRGTGELFF,TGTGCCAGCAGTTACCAAAGGGGGACCGGGGAGCTGTTTTTT
-,many,TRBV2,TRBJ1-4,CASSPTGSATNEKLFF,TGTGCCAGCAGCCCGACAGGATCGGCAACTAATGAAAAACTGTTTTTT
TRBD1,-,TRBV27,TRBJ2-3,CASSPYEDRGRTDTQYF,TGTGCCAGCAGCCCCTACGAAGACAGGGGGCGCACAGATACGCAGTATTTT
TRBD2,many,TRBV30,TRBJ2-1,CAPTTRSGRIHEQFF,TGTGCCCCAACCACCCGTAGCGGGAGGATCCATGAGCAGTTCTTC
-,many,TRBV13,TRBJ1-2,CASSLVGASGYTF,TGTGCCAGCAGCTTAGTGGGGGCGAGTGGCTACACCTTC
TRBD2,-,TRBV18,TRBJ2-7,CASSPIKGLAGVHEQYF,TGTGCCAGCTCACCCATCAAAGGACTAGCGGGAGTCCACGAGCAGTACTTC
-,many,TRBV6-6,TRBJ2-3,CASSYRGDTDTQYF,TGTGCCAGCAGTTACCGCGGGGACACAGATACGCAGTATTTT
TRBD1,many,TRBV3-1,TRBJ2-2,CASSQMGRQGSNTGELFF,TGTGCCAGCAGCCAGATGGGGAGACAGGGGTCGAACACCGGGGAGCTGTTTTTT
-,few,TRBV6-1,TRBJ1-1,CASSVRERTEAFF,TGTGCCAGCAGTGTCAGGGAGCGGACTGAAGCTTTCTTT
-,-,TRBV5-1,TRBJ2-7,CASSLTGYYEQYF,TGCGCCAGCAGCTTGACGGGATACTACGAGCAGTACTTC
TRBD2,many,TRBV12-3/TRBV12-4,TRBJ2-5,CASRRASGSETQYF,TGTGCCAGCAGACGGGCTAGCGGGAGCGAGACCCAGTACTTC
-,many,TRBV20-1,TRBJ2-1,CSARAPNGLNEQFF,TGCAGTGCTAGGGCCCCTAACGGGTTGAATGAGCAGTTCTTC
-,few,TRBV6-1,TRBJ1-3,CASTTGTSGNTIYF,TGTGCCAGTACGACGGGGACCTCTGGAAACACCATATATTTT
TRBD2,many,TRBV5-1,TRBJ2-7,CASSLRPSGSDNEQYF,TGCGCCAGCAGCTTGAGGCCTAGCGGGAGCGACAACGAGCAGTACTTC
TRBD2,many,TRBV20-1,TRBJ2-7,CSAGRLAGGSSYEQYF,TGCAGTGCTGGAAGACTAGCGGGAGGAAGCTCCTACGAGCAGTACTTC
TRBD2,many,TRBV20-1,TRBJ2-3,CSAISGTYTDTQYF,TGCAGTGCTATAAGCGGGACCTACACAGATACGCAGTATTTT
-,-,TRBV9,TRBJ1-6,CASSVNDVGALHF,TGTGCCAGCAGCGTAAACGACGTGGGTGCCCTCCACTTT
TRBD2,many,TRBV20-1,TRBJ2-1,CSARKLAGAYNEQFF,TGCAGTGCTAGAAAACTAGCGGGGGCTTACAATGAGCAGTTCTTC
-,many,TRBV7-9,TRBJ1-1,CASSLGSPSNTEAFF,TGTGCCAGCAGCTTAGGTAGCCCGTCGAACACTGAAGCTTTCTTT
TRBD1,many,TRBV29-1,TRBJ2-1,CSVAGTGYNEQFF,TGCAGCGTTGCTGGGACAGGGTACAATGAGCAGTTCTTC
-,few,TRBV28,TRBJ1-3,CASSFSGTQGDTIYF,TGTGCCAGCAGTTTCTCCGGGACACAAGGAGACACCATATATTTT
-,-,TRBV6-2/TRBV6-3,TRBJ1-1,CASTSGVRTEAFF,TGTGCCAGCACCTCGGGGGTCCGGACGGAGGCTTTCTTT
-,few,TRBV6-1,TRBJ1-2,CATLDGLYGYTF,TGTGCCACCTTGGACGGGCTCTATGGCTACACCTTC
TRBD2,-,TRBV12-3/TRBV12-4,TRBJ2-3,CASSLTQGLAGPHTQYF,TGTGCCAGCAGTCTAACACAGGGACTAGCGGGGCCTCATACGCAGTATTTT
TRBD1,many,TRBV3-1,TRBJ1-6,CASSPRDRGSPLHF,TGTGCCAGCAGCCCCCGGGACAGAGGTTCACCCCTCCACTTT
-,many,TRBV11-1,TRBJ2-5,CASSRGIQETQYF,TGTGCCAGCTCTAGGGGCATTCAAGAGACCCAGTACTTC
-,many,TRBV18,TRBJ2-7,CASSIENGYEQYF,TGTGCCAGCTCAATCGAGAACGGGTACGAGCAGTACTTC
-,many,TRBV11-2,TRBJ2-2,CASSLPGPGELFF,TGTGCCAGCAGCTTGCCAGGGCCCGGGGAGCTGTTTTTT
-,many,TRBV29-1,TRBJ2-7,CSVAGVSSYEQYF,TGCAGCGTTGCCGGTGTCAGCTCCTACGAGCAGTACTTC
-,few,TRBV6-2/TRBV6-3,TRBJ2-7,CASRTEYEQYF,TGTGCCAGCCGAACCGAATACGAGCAGTACTTC
-,few,TRBV2,TRBJ2-7,CASSGGTSYPSYEQYF,TGTGCCAGCAGTGGGGGGACTTCATATCCCTCCTACGAGCAGTACTTC
-,few,TRBV10-3,TRBJ2-1,CAISPSDNSYNEQFF,TGTGCCATCAGTCCCTCGGACAACTCCTACAATGAGCAGTTCTTC
TRBD2,many,TRBV15,TRBJ2-3,CATSRDMASGASTDTQYF,TGTGCCACCAGCAGAGATATGGCTAGCGGGGCTAGCACAGATACGCAGTATTTT
TRBD2,-,TRBV12-3/TRBV12-4,TRBJ2-1,CASTRGGRPYNEQFF,TGTGCCAGCACCCGGGGGGGTAGGCCCTACAATGAGCAGTTCTTC
-,many,TRBV2,TRBJ1-2,CASSVAQGSYGYTF,TGTGCCAGCAGTGTTGCTCAGGGTTCCTATGGCTACACCTTC
-,many,TRBV9,TRBJ1-4,CASSATGTAGGKLFF,TGTGCCAGCAGCGCAACCGGGACCGCGGGGGGAAAACTGTTTTTT
TRBD2,many,TRBV4-1,TRBJ2-5,CASSQDPSGAPTQYF,TGCGCCAGCAGCCAAGACCCTAGCGGGGCCCCGACCCAGTACTTC
-,-,TRBV4-1,TRBJ1-6,CASSPNDSPLHF,TGCGCCAGCAGCCCCAATGATTCACCCCTCCACTTT
TRBD1,few,TRBV19,TRBJ1-5,CASIAGQGGQPQHF,TGTGCCAGTATCGCGGGACAGGGTGGTCAGCCCCAGCATTTT
-,many,TRBV20-1,TRBJ2-7,CSAGDGVKFKEQYF,TGCAGTGCTGGGGACGGAGTCAAGTTTAAAGAGCAGTACTTC
-,-,TRBV10-1,TRBJ2-1,CASSESGFNEQFF,TGCGCCAGCAGTGAGTCGGGTTTCAATGAGCAGTTCTTC
TRBD1,many,TRBV20-1,TRBJ1-2,CMTGQAELSYGYTF,TGCATGACGGGACAGGCGGAATTGTCCTATGGCTACACCTTC
-,-,TRBV27,TRBJ2-2,CASSLSGAGGELFF,TGTGCCAGCAGTTTATCGGGGGCGGGCGGGGAGCTGTTTTTT
-,once,TRBV6-1,TRBJ2-1,CASTRSLYNEQFF,TGTGCCAGCACTAGGTCTCTTTACAATGAGCAGTTCTTC
-,many,TRBV20-1,TRBJ2-5,CSARGLPNQETQYF,TGCAGTGCTAGAGGACTCCCGAACCAAGAGACCCAGTACTTC
TRBD2,-,TRBV11-2,TRBJ2-4,CASSHWEGGVGAKNIQYF,TGTGCCAGCAGCCACTGGGAGGGCGGGGTCGGGGCCAAAAACATTCAGTACTTC